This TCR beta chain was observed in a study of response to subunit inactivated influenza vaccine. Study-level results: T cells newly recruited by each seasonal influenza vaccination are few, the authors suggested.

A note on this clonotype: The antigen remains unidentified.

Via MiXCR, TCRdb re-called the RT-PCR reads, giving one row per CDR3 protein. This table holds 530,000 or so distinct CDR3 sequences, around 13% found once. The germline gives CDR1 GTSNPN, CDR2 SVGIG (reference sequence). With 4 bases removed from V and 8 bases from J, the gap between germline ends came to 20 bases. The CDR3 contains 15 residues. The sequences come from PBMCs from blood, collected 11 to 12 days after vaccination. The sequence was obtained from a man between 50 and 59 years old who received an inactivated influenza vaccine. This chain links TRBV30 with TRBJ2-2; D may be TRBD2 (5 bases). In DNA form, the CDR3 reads TGTGCCTGGAACGAGGGTCTATTCCCGGGAGGGGAGCTGTTTTTT. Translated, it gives CAWNEGLFPGGELFF.